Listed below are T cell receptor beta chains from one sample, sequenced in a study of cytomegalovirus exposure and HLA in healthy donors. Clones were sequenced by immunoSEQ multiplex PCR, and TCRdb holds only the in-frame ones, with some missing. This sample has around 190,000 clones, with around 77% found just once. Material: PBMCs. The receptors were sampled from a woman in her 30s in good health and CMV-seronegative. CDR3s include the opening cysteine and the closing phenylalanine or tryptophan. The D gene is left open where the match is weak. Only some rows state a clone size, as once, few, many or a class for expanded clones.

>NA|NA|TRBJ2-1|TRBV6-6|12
CASSYVIDEQFF
TGTGCCAGCAGTTACGTTATTGATGAGCAGTTCTTC
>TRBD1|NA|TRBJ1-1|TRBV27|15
CASSFQGASGTEAFF
TGTGCCAGCAGTTTTCAGGGGGCGTCTGGCACTGAAGCTTTCTTT
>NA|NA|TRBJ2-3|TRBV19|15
CASRPTRARPDTQYF
TGTGCCAGTAGGCCTACTAGGGCACGCCCAGATACGCAGTATTTT
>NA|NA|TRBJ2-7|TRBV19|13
CASRGGRNYEQYF
TGTGCCAGTAGGGGAGGACGGAACTACGAGCAGTACTTC
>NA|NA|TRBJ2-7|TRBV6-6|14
CASSPRGQPYEQYF
TGTGCCAGCAGTCCGCGGGGCCAGCCCTACGAGCAGTACTTC
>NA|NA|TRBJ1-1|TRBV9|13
CASSRSGNTEAFF
TGTGCCAGCAGCAGATCAGGTAACACTGAAGCTTTCTTT
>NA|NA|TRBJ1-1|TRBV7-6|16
CASSLFPTGRGTEAFF
TGTGCCAGCAGCTTATTTCCCACAGGGAGAGGGACTGAAGCTTTCTTT
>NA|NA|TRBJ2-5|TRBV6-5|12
CASSSTRNLMYF
TGTGCCAGCAGCTCCACTAGAAACCTAATGTACTTC
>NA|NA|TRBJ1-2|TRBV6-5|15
CASSQGLPRGYGYTF
TGTGCCAGCAGTCAAGGACTCCCACGGGGCTATGGCTACACCTTC
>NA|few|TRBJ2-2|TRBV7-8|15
CASSKEAKQTGELFF
TGTGCCAGCAGCAAAGAGGCAAAGCAGACCGGGGAGCTGTTTTTT
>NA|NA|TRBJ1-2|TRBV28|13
CASSLSRADGYTF
TGTGCCAGCAGTTTATCCAGGGCCGATGGCTACACCTTC
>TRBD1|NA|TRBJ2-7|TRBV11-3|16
CASSTGQGARSYEQYF
TGTGCCAGCAGCACCGGACAGGGGGCTAGGTCCTACGAGCAGTACTTC
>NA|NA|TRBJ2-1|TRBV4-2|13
CASSQRTGDEQFF
TGTGCCAGCAGCCAAAGGACTGGTGATGAGCAGTTCTTC
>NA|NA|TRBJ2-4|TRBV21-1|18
CASSKGQGAGFAKNIQYF
TGTGCCAGCAGCAAGGGACAGGGGGCTGGGTTCGCCAAAAACATTCAGTACTTC
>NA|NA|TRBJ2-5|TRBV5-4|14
CASSFTGWEETQYF
TGTGCCAGCAGCTTCACAGGGTGGGAGGAGACCCAGTACTTC
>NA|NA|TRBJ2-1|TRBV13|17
CASSPPSGVRNYNEQFF
TGTGCCAGCAGCCCCCCCTCCGGGGTCCGGAACTACAATGAGCAGTTCTTC